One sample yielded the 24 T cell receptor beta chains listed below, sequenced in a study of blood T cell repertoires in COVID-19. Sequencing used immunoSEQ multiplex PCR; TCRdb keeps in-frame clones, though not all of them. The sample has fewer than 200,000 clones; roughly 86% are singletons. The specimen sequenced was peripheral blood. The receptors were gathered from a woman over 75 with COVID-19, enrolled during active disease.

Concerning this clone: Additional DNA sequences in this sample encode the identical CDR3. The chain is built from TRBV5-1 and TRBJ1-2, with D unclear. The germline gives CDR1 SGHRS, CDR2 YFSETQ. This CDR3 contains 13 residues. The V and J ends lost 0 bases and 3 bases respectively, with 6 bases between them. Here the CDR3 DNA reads TGCGCCAGCAGCTTGGACGGAGACTATGGCTACACCTTC. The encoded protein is CASSLDGDYGYTF.

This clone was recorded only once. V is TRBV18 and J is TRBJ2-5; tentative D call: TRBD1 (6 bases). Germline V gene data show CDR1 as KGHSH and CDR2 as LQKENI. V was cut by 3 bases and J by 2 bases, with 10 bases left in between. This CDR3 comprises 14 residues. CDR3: CASSPLDSQETQYF. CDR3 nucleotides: TGTGCCAGCTCACCCTTGGACAGTCAAGAGACCCAGTACTTC.

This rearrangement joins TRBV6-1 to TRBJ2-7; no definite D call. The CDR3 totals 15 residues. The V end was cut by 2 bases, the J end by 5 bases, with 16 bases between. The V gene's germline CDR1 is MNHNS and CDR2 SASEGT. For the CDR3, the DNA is TGTGCCAGCAGTGAATTCCCAACAGTTTCGAACGAGCAGTACTTC. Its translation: CASSEFPTVSNEQYF.

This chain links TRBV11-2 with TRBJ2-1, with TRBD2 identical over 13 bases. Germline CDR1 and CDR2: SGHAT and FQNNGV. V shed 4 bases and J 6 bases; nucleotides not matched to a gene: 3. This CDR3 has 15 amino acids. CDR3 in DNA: TGTGCCAGCAGCTCCGGGACTAGCGGGGTCAATGAGCAGTTCTTC. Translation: CASSSGTSGVNEQFF.

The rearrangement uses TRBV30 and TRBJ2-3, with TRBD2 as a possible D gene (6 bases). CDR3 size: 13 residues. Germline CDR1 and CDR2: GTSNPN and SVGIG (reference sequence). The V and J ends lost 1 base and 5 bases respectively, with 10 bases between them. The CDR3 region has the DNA TGTGCCTGGAGTGGGGTCGGGGGAGATACGCAGTATTTT. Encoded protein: CAWSGVGGDTQYF.

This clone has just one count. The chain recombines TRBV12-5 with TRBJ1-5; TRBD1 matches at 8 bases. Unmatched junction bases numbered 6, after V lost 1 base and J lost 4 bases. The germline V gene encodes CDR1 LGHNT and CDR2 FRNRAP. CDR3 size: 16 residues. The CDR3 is CASGLGLGQGNQPQHF. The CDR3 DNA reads TGTGCTAGTGGTTTGGGGCTTGGACAGGGTAATCAGCCCCAGCATTTT.

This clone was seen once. The CDR3 loop reads CASSAGRGYGRAFF. For the CDR3, the DNA is TGTGCCAGCAGTGCTGGCAGGGGGTATGGTAGAGCTTTCTTT. The chain links TRBV6-4 to TRBJ1-1, with 7 nucleotides matching TRBD1. The CDR3 consists of 14 residues. V gave up 4 bases and J gave up 10 bases; unmatched junction bases: 12. Germline V CDR1 and CDR2: MRHNA, SNTAGT.

CDR3: CASSPTFDREEKLFF. The DNA for the CDR3 is TGTGCCAGCTCACCGACTTTCGACAGGGAAGAAAAACTGTTTTTT. V gene TRBV18 combines with J gene TRBJ1-4; 7 bases align to TRBD1. Germline CDR1 is KGHSH and CDR2 is LQKENI. The CDR3 is made up of 15 amino acids. The junction had 9 bases not matched to a gene; V was cut back by 3 bases and J by 8 bases.

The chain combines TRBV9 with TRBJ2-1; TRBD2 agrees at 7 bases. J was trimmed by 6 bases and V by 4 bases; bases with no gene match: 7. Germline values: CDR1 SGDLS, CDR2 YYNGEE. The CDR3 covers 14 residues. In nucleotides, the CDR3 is TGTGCCAGCAGCTCCACACTAGCGACCAATGAGCAGTTCTTC. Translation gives CASSSTLATNEQFF.

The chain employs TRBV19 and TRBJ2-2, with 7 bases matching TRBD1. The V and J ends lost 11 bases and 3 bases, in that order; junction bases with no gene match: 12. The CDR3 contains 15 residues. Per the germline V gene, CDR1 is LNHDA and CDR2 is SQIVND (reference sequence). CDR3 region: CAGRTGADHTGELFF. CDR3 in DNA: TGTGCCGGGCGGACAGGAGCCGATCACACCGGGGAGCTGTTTTTT.

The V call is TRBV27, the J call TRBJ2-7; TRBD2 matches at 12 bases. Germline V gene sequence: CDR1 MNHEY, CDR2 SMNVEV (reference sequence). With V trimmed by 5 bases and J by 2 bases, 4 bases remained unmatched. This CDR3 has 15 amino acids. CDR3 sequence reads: CASSKLAGGPYEQYF. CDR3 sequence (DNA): TGTGCCAGCAGTAAACTAGCGGGAGGACCCTACGAGCAGTACTTC.

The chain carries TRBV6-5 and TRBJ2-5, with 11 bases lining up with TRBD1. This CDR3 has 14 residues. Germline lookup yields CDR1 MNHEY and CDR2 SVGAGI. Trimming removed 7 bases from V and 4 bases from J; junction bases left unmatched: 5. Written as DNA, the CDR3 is TGTGCCAGCACCCGGACAGGGGGCACAGAGACCCAGTACTTC. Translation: CASTRTGGTETQYF.

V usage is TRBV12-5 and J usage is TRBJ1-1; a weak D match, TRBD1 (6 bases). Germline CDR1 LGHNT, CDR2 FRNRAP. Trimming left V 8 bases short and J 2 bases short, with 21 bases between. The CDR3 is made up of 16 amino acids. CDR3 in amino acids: CASSGGGGLKNTEAFF. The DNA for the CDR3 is TGTGCTAGTTCGGGTGGGGGCGGCCTAAAAAACACTGAAGCTTTCTTT.

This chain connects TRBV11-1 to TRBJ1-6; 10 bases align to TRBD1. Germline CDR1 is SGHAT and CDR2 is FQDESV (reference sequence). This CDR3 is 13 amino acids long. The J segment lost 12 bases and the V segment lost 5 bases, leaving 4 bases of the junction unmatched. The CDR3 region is CASSPGQGLPLHF. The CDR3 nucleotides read TGTGCCAGCAGCCCGGGACAGGGGTTACCCCTCCACTTT.

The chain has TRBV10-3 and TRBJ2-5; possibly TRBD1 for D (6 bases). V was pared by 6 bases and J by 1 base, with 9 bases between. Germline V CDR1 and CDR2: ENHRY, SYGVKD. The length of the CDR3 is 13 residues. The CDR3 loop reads CAIRGQSQETQYF. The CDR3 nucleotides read TGTGCCATCAGAGGACAGAGCCAAGAGACCCAGTACTTC.

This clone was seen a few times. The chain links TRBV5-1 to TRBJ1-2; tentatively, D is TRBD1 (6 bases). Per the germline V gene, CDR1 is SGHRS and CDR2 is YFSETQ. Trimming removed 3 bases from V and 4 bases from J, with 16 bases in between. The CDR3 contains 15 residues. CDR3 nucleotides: TGCGCCAGCAGCTGGGACATACCACTTCCCTATGGCTACACCTTC. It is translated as CASSWDIPLPYGYTF.

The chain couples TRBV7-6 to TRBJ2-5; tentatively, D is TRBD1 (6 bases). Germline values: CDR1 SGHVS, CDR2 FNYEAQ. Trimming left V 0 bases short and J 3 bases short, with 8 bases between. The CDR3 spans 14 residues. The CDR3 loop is CASSLAGGEETQYF. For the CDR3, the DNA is TGTGCCAGCAGCTTAGCTGGGGGCGAAGAGACCCAGTACTTC.

The CDR3 sequence is CASSPPVAHPNTEAFF. CDR3 DNA sequence: TGTGCCAGCTCACCACCGGTGGCCCACCCAAACACTGAAGCTTTCTTT. The genes are TRBV18 and TRBJ1-1; unclear D gene. Germline lookup yields CDR1 KGHSH and CDR2 LQKENI. This CDR3 spans 16 amino acids. Trimming left V 0 bases short and J 2 bases short, with 13 bases between.

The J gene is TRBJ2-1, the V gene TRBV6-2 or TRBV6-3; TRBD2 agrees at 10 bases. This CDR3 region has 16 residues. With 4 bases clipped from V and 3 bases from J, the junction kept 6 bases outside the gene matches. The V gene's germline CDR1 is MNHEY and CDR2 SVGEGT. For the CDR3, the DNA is TGTGCCAGCAGTTCTATACTAGCGGGGAGCTACAATGAGCAGTTCTTC. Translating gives CASSSILAGSYNEQFF.

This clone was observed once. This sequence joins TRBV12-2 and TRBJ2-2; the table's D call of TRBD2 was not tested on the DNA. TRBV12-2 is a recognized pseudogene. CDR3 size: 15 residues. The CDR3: CASRLGLRPAGELFF. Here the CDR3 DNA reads TGTGCAAGTCGCTTAGGCCTTCGCCCGGCCGGGGAGCTGTTTTTT.

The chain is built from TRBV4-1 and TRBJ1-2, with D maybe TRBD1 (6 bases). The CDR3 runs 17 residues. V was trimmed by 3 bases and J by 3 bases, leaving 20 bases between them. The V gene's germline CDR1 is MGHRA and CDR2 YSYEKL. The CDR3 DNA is TGCGCCAGCAGCCAGGTCCGGGACACCCTTTTCGACTATGGCTACACCTTC. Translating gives CASSQVRDTLFDYGYTF.

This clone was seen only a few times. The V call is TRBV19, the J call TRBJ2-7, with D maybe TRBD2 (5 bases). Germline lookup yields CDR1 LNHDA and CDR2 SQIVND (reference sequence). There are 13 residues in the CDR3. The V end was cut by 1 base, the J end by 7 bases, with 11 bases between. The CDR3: CASSIGRDGEQYF. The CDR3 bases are TGTGCCAGTAGTATAGGACGGGATGGGGAGCAGTACTTC.

CDR3 DNA: TGTGCCAGCAGTGATAGGGACAGGGTTTTTTTCCAAGGCGAGCAGTACTTC. It is translated as CASSDRDRVFFQGEQYF. The gene calls are TRBV2 and TRBJ2-7, with 9 bases identical to TRBD1. Losses at the gene ends were 3 bases for V and 6 bases for J; bases not matched to a gene: 15. CDR3 length: 17 amino acids. The germline CDR1 and CDR2 sequences are SNHLY and FYNNEI.

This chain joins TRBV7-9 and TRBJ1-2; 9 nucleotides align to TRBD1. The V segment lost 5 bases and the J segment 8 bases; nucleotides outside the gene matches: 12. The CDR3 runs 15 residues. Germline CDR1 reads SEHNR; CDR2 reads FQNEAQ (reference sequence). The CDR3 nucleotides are TGTGCCAGCAGCCCCGGGGACAGGGAGGCAGCGGGCTACACCTTC. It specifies CASSPGDREAAGYTF. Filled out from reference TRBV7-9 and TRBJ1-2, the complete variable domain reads DTGVSQNPRHKITKRGQNVTFRCDPISEHNRLYWYRQTLGQGPEFLTYFQNEAQLEKSRLLSDRFSAERPKGSFSTLEIQRTEQGDSAMYLCASSPGDREAAGYTFGSGTRLTVV.